The table lists the clone carrying this TCR beta chain with a few counts. After removal of 1 base from V and 3 bases from J, the junction contained 14 bases not matched to a gene. This CDR3 is 19 amino acids long. Germline V gives CDR1 SEHNR, CDR2 FQNEAQ (reference sequence). These data come from a study of blood T cell repertoires in COVID-19. Original data processing: By means of reference gene primer amplification, nucleated cell counts were estimated. Measured with immunoSEQ multiplex PCR; TCRdb has only the in-frame clones, and not every one. The D gene and trimming were derived from the DNA, and the V and J assignments and clone size from that table. Seen here are 250,000 to 300,000 clones, around 90% observed once, and the top ten hold approximately 2%.

Source material: PBMCs or T cells enriched from blood (not recorded which). The TCR sequence derives from a woman aged 55-75 years in a cohort exposed to, infected with or recovered from COVID-19 (not recorded which). The V and J genes are TRBV7-9 and TRBJ2-2, with 7 bases matching TRBD2. Here the CDR3 DNA reads TGTGCCAGCAGCTTAGGGGGCGGGAGTCGTACCAGGGACACCGGGGAGCTGTTTTTT. Translated, it gives CASSLGGGSRTRDTGELFF.